This T cell receptor beta chain was found in a study of blood T cell repertoires in COVID-19 (dated by TCRdb to the early 2020s). As for the study more broadly: Samples covering the acute and convalescent phases of COVID-19 were provided by collaborators in the United States, Italy and Spain. The material from the prospective study consisted of cDNA or gDNA derived from T cells, B-cell-depleted T cells, or PBMCs. The dataset comprised deeply sampled blood TCRbeta repertoires from subjects exposed to, actively infected with, or recovered from COVID-19. The repertoires were released in a freely available public database intended as a resource for research on the immune response to SARS-CoV-2. The samples were drawn from two sources: the first 160 participants of the ongoing ImmuneRACE study, and over 950 subjects contributed by 6 global collaborators. Nearly every sample came with metadata listing a de-identified subject ID, COVID-19 status, age in years and sex. HLA class I and class II types, where available, came from metadata supplied by the sample provider rather than from assay-based typing. General findings and caveats noted by the study authors: How much clinical and demographic metadata was included differed by source and by participant, and the metadata was provided uncurated.

The junction shows trimming of 5 bases on V and 2 bases on J, plus 27 bases between the germline ends. Including cysteine and phenylalanine, the CDR3 has 19 amino acids. The DNA shown is the 57-base CDR3, in frame from base 1. From the germline V gene, CDR1 is SGHNT and CDR2 is YENEEA. One collaborating source in Seattle enrolled patients while the patients were actively infected and followed the patients over time throughout the course of disease. The collaborating institutions used their own protocols to collect whole blood in K2EDTA tubes. For TCRbeta analysis, collaborator samples were shipped as frozen whole blood, as isolated PBMCs, or as DNA extracted from either sample type. The immunoSEQ Assay, a bias-controlled multiplex PCR, was used to amplify TCRbeta CDR3 regions from genomic DNA. In the authors' own workflow: Nucleated cell counts per sample were estimated from amplification of reference gene primers within the assay. Sequence reads were collapsed and filtered to measure the absolute abundance of every unique TCRbeta CDR3 rearrangement. For each sample, productive Simpson clonality was calculated by taking the square root of Simpson's diversity index across productive rearrangements. Sourced from immuneACCESS, this table was stored by TCRdb with only in-frame sequences that have V and J called. A share of the clones is absent; for the studies checked, an unresolved V gene accounts for under half, and the remainder has no known explanation. The V and J calls and clone size were taken over from that table, and D and trimming were inferred from the DNA. This sample is represented by about 320,000 clones; about 90% of them were singletons. Around 10% of the sample is taken by the ten largest.

A word on this clone: No cognate antigen has been identified for it. No base qualities exist here, and no much larger clone lies one base off it.

The specimen sequenced was peripheral blood. The chain couples TRBV11-3 to TRBJ1-1, and TRBD1 may be the D gene, going by 6 matching bases. The clonotype was recovered from a woman between 25 and 40 years old with COVID-19, enrolled during active disease. For the CDR3, the sequence is CASSPRRSGVPNPNTEAFF. The DNA is TGTGCCAGCAGCCCTAGAAGATCAGGGGTCCCCAACCCCAACACTGAAGCTTTCTTT.